The 27 T cell receptor beta chains below were found in one sample sequenced in a study of blood T cells in healthy people across ages. Together with a sample-barcoded 5' primer, a J-beta primer mix was included in a second PCR lasting about 6 to 11 cycles. Each CDR3 protein gets one entry after TCRdb re-called the 5' RACE reads with MiXCR. The table includes roughly 1,700,000 distinct CDR3 sequences, over 25% detected once. Material: blood. These receptors came from a woman aged 25 to 39 in good health.

CDR3 loop: CASSYRTALKPGELFF. The CDR3 nucleotides read TGTGCCAGCAGTTACAGGACAGCGTTGAAACCCGGGGAGCTGTTTTTT. This rearrangement joins TRBV6-5 to TRBJ2-2; maybe TRBD1 (6 bases). The CDR3 has 16 amino acids. Germline V gene lookup returns CDR1 MNHEY and CDR2 SVGAGI. Deletions cut 2 bases from V and 6 bases from J, with 16 bases between.

This clonotype was detected ten times or more. The chain joins TRBV6-2 or TRBV6-3 to TRBJ2-7, with a weak D call TRBD2 (9 bases). CDR1 is MNHEY and CDR2 is SVGEGT in the germline V gene. CDR3 size: 15 residues. V was shortened by 9 bases and J by 2 bases, with 20 bases between the two germline ends. The DNA of the CDR3 is TGTGCCAGTAAAACAGGGGGACTAGCCGCCTACGAGCAGTACTTC. It specifies CASKTGGLAAYEQYF.

CDR3 sequence (DNA): TGTGCCAGCAGAGTCGGGACTAGCGAAAACACCGGGGAGCTGTTTTTT. Translating gives CASRVGTSENTGELFF. The rearrangement joins TRBV12-3 or TRBV12-4 to TRBJ2-2, with 10 bases that match TRBD2. The V segment lost 6 bases and the J segment 2 bases; nucleotides outside the gene matches: 6. The CDR3 has 16 amino acids.

About this clonotype: This may arise from a read error, as a much more abundant clone is one base away. This CDR3 fails to terminate in the conserved phenylalanine or tryptophan, so it likely reflects a read error. The chain has TRBV6-2 or TRBV6-3 and TRBJ2-7, with D possibly matching TRBD2 (6 bases). This CDR3 has 15 amino acids. Germline CDR1 is MNHEY and CDR2 is SVGEGT. The V end was cut by 7 bases, the J end by 0 bases, with 16 bases between. CDR3 DNA: TGTGCCAGCACCCGATCGGGGAGGAGCTCCTACGAGCAGTACTCC. It yields the protein CASTRSGRSSYEQYS.

Of note for this clonotype: The junction shows a germline mismatch at one end, possibly a read error. The J gene is TRBJ2-1, the V gene TRBV3-1; 11 bases map to TRBD2. This CDR3 is built from 16 residues. CDR1 and CDR2 from the germline V gene are LGHDT and YNNKEL (reference sequence). CDR3 protein: CASGQGLAGGGNEQFF. The CDR3 DNA reads as TGTGCCAGCGGCCAAGGGCTAGCGGGAGGTGGTAATGAGCAGTTCTTC.

This clonotype has only a few counts. V usage is TRBV6-5 and J usage is TRBJ1-6, with 8 positions matching TRBD1. V dropped 0 bases and J dropped 11; count of bases not matched to a gene: 9. This CDR3 has 16 amino acids. Germline CDR1 MNHEY, CDR2 SVGAGI. The CDR3 coding sequence is TGTGCCAGCAGTTACTCTAGACAGGGGCCGGGTACACCCCTCCACTTT. It yields the protein CASSYSRQGPGTPLHF.

V usage is TRBV12-3 or TRBV12-4 and J usage is TRBJ2-1; D tentatively reads TRBD1 or TRBD2 (5 bases each). V lost 6 bases and J lost 5, with 17 bases in between. CDR3 length: 15 amino acids. In DNA, the CDR3 is TGTGCCAGCAGCGGGGTCCTATCGGGGCACAATGAGCAGTTCTTC. This gives the protein CASSGVLSGHNEQFF.

V usage is TRBV9 and J usage is TRBJ2-7, with TRBD1 matching over 7 bases. There are 14 residues in the CDR3. Germline assignment: CDR1 SGDLS and CDR2 YYNGEE. The junction had 4 bases not matched to a gene; V was cut back by 1 base and J by 3 bases. The CDR3 region has the DNA TGTGCCAGCAGCGTAAGACGGGACAGCTACGAGCAGTACTTC. Protein product: CASSVRRDSYEQYF.

A note on this clonotype: A junction end diverges from the germline sequence, so it may reflect a read error. This rearrangement joins TRBV3-1 to TRBJ2-3; D is possibly TRBD2 (5 bases). Germline values: CDR1 LGHDT, CDR2 YNNKEL (reference sequence). CDR3 size: 13 residues. The CDR3 region is CAGSLISGNTQYF. For the CDR3, the DNA is TGTGCCGGCAGCCTAATAAGCGGAAATACGCAGTATTTT.

This clonotype was seen repeatedly, ten times or more. The rearrangement uses TRBV6-2 or TRBV6-3 and TRBJ1-2, with 8 bases that match TRBD1. The germline gives CDR1 MNHEY, CDR2 SVGEGT. This CDR3 comprises 13 residues. With V trimmed by 5 bases and J by 9 bases, 8 bases remained unmatched. CDR3 sequence (DNA): TGTGCCAGCAGTCAAACCGGGACAGGCCGCTACACCTTC. Translated: CASSQTGTGRYTF.

The genes are TRBV5-1 and TRBJ1-5; 11 nucleotides align to TRBD1. Germline CDR1 reads SGHRS; CDR2 reads YFSETQ. V shed 4 bases and J 9 bases; nucleotides not matched to a gene: 12. The length of the CDR3 is 16 residues. CDR3 sequence: CASSPGTGGLEGPQHF. The CDR3 DNA sequence: TGCGCCAGCAGCCCCGGGACAGGGGGACTCGAGGGGCCCCAGCATTTT.

A note on this clonotype: This is likely a read error, given that the CDR3 carries no conserved phenylalanine or tryptophan at its end. No DNA is shown, since the ends of the CDR3 on it are uncertain; the CDR3 is the one TCRdb lists. The V gene is TRBV6-6, the J gene TRBJ1-2; the table assigns TRBD1, which was not confirmed against the DNA. The germline V gene encodes CDR1 MNHNY and CDR2 SVGAGI (reference sequence). The CDR3 is 13 residues long, ends included. The CDR3 reads CASSRMLGTGGPI.

The table lists this clonotype with a few counts. The rearrangement joins TRBV20-1 to TRBJ2-4; perhaps TRBD1 as D (6 bases). CDR1 is DFQATT, CDR2 SNEGSKA, per germline (reference sequence). Trimming left V 4 bases short and J 5 bases short, with 12 bases between. The CDR3 sequence is 13 residues long. The CDR3 here is CSAIDRWENIQYF. CDR3 coding DNA: TGCAGTGCTATCGACAGGTGGGAAAACATTCAGTACTTC.

About this clonotype itself: This could be a read error, since a much larger clone is one nucleotide away. The chain recombines TRBV7-6 with TRBJ2-7; 12 positions agree with TRBD2. The germline V gene has CDR1 SGHVS and CDR2 FNYEAQ. V dropped 5 bases and J dropped 0; count of bases not matched to a gene: 8. CDR3 length: 17 amino acids. In nucleotides, the CDR3 is TGTGCCAGCAGCCCACTAGCGGGGGGCCCCCCCTCCTACGAGCAGTACTTC. Translating it yields CASSPLAGGPPSYEQYF.

The chain couples TRBV5-1 to TRBJ2-2; 7 bases are a match to TRBD1. This CDR3 is built from 16 residues. CDR1 and CDR2 (germline): SGHRS, YFSETQ. With V trimmed by 1 base and J by 4 bases, 7 bases remained unmatched. This chain's CDR3 is CASSLRGGGGTGELFF. The CDR3 bases are TGCGCCAGCAGCTTGAGAGGGGGCGGTGGCACCGGGGAGCTGTTTTTT.

Comments on this clonotype: This may arise from a read error, as a much more abundant clone is one base away. The CDR3 sequence: CASSFRGSQSYEQYF. DNA for the CDR3: TGTGCCAGCAGCTTCCGGGGTAGTCAGTCCTACGAGCAGTACTTC. The chain uses TRBV7-2 and TRBJ2-4; tentatively, D is TRBD2 (5 bases). The DNA matches TRBJ2-7 better at its end, which makes the J call doubtful. The germline CDR1 and CDR2 sequences are SGHTA and FQGNSA. The CDR3 contains 15 residues.

This chain links TRBV11-2 with TRBJ2-1, with 8 bases aligning to TRBD1. Trimming cost V 4 bases and J 2 bases; bases outside gene matches: 4. The germline CDR1 and CDR2 sequences are SGHAT and FQNNGV. The CDR3 sequence is 15 residues long. The CDR3 coding sequence is TGTGCCAGCAGCTGGACCAGGGGGCCCTACAATGAGCAGTTCTTC. Translation gives CASSWTRGPYNEQFF.

J is TRBJ1-6 and V is TRBV7-9; 8 bases line up with TRBD1. V shed 1 base, J shed 5 bases, and the junction held 1 base outside the gene matches. The CDR3 sequence is 15 residues long. CDR1 is SEHNR, CDR2 FQNEAQ, per germline (reference sequence). CDR3 bases: TGTGCCAGCAGCTTAGGGGACAGGAATAATTCACCCCTCCACTTT. It is translated as CASSLGDRNNSPLHF. The variable domain in full, completed from reference TRBV7-9 and TRBJ1-6, reads DTGVSQNPRHKITKRGQNVTFRCDPISEHNRLYWYRQTLGQGPEFLTYFQNEAQLEKSRLLSDRFSAERPKGSFSTLEIQRTEQGDSAMYLCASSLGDRNNSPLHFGNGTRLTVT.

Concerning this clonotype: One junction end disagrees with the germline gene, perhaps due to a read error. This chain links TRBV7-2 with TRBJ2-7; D is possibly TRBD2 (6 bases). This CDR3 spans 16 amino acids. Germline assignment: CDR1 SGHTA and CDR2 FQGNSA. The CDR3 DNA follows: TGTGCCAGCAGCCTAGCGAACGGCGTTGGCTCCTACGAGCAGTACTTC. Translating gives CASSLANGVGSYEQYF.

This clonotype has only a few counts. This may be a read error: a much more frequent sequence differs by one nucleotide. The chain employs TRBV4-1 and TRBJ2-7, with a weak D call TRBD1 (6 bases). Germline CDR1 and CDR2: MGHRA and YSYEKL. This CDR3 spans 15 amino acids. The ends were cut back, 4 bases at V and 1 base at J, with 14 bases in the middle. CDR3 residues: CASSPTMQGSYEQYF. The CDR3 DNA is TGCGCCAGCAGCCCGACCATGCAGGGGTCCTACGAGCAGTACTTC.

The sample holds many counts of this clonotype. DNA for the CDR3: TGCAGCGCCCACTCGGGGGGCTACACCTTC. It yields the protein CSAHSGGYTF. The chain employs TRBV29-1 and TRBJ1-2; no clear D gene. The germline gives CDR1 SQVTM, CDR2 ANQGSEA. Trimming took off 7 bases at V and 8 bases at J, with 11 bases between the two ends. The CDR3 loop spans 10 amino acids.

There are a few counts of this clonotype. This rearrangement joins TRBV10-2 to TRBJ2-2; TRBD2 agrees at 13 bases. The V gene's germline CDR1 is WSHSY and CDR2 SAAADI. CDR3 size: 15 residues. Trimming removed 6 bases from V and 7 bases from J; junction bases left unmatched: 5. In DNA form, the CDR3 reads TGCGCCAGCAGACTAGCGGGGGGGCCGCTCGGGGAGCTGTTTTTT. This codes for CASRLAGGPLGELFF.

In this sample, this clonotype turned up many times. CDR3 loop: CASSLEPGGTYEQYF. The CDR3 bases are TGTGCCAGCAGTTTAGAGCCAGGGGGGACCTACGAGCAGTACTTC. This sequence joins TRBV12-3 or TRBV12-4 and TRBJ2-7, with D perhaps matching TRBD1 (7 bases). There are 15 residues in the CDR3. V lost 1 base to trimming and J lost 2 bases, with 12 bases between them.

The genes are TRBV20-1 and TRBJ2-5; 7 nucleotides line up with TRBD2. The V gene's germline CDR1 is DFQATT and CDR2 SNEGSKA (reference sequence). The CDR3 loop spans 13 amino acids. This CDR3 is CSLPWEGTETQYF. The DNA for the CDR3 is TGCAGCCTCCCTTGGGAGGGTACGGAGACCCAGTACTTC.

This clonotype was detected many times. Sequence at one end of the junction differs from germline and may be a read error. This CDR3 reads CASSWGQGYEQYF. As DNA, the CDR3 is TGTGCCAGCAGTTGGGGACAGGGCTACGAGCAGTACTTC. The chain employs TRBV5-1 and TRBJ2-7; 9 bases are shared with TRBD1. CDR1 is SGHRS and CDR2 is YFSETQ in the germline V gene. This CDR3 spans 13 amino acids.

This chain connects TRBV7-9 to TRBJ2-4; the D is unclear. The germline V gene encodes CDR1 SEHNR and CDR2 FQNEAQ (reference sequence). V was cut by 1 base and J by 0 bases, with 7 bases left in between. The CDR3 is made up of 15 amino acids. CDR3 residues: CASSLDGIAKNIQYF. CDR3 sequence (DNA): TGTGCCAGCAGCTTAGATGGTATAGCCAAAAACATTCAGTACTTC.

Of note for this clonotype: The missing conserved phenylalanine or tryptophan at the end of this CDR3 makes a read error likely. This chain joins TRBV2 and TRBJ2-1; D uncertain. The CDR3 is 14 residues long. From germline, CDR1 is SNHLY and CDR2 FYNNEI. With 6 bases removed from V and 1 base from J, the gap between germline ends came to 10 bases. Written as DNA, the CDR3 is TGTGCCAGCAGGCTCGACCTTTCCTACAATGAGCAGTTCTAC. Residues: CASRLDLSYNEQFY.